Shown below are 22 T cell receptor beta chains from a single sample sequenced in a study of control samples from healthy donors and cancer patients. Assay: immunoSEQ multiplex PCR; the TCRdb copy retains only in-frame clones and omits some. The sample holds 110,000 or so clones; roughly 90% are singletons and the top ten take 30% to 50%. The sequenced sample consisted of blood. The receptors were gathered from a man between 45 and 60 years old in good health.

The chain couples TRBV9 to TRBJ1-5; 10 nucleotides align to TRBD1. V shed 3 bases and J 7 bases; nucleotides not matched to a gene: 7. Germline CDR1 SGDLS, CDR2 YYNGEE. CDR3 length: 15 amino acids. CDR3 in DNA: TGTGCCAGCAGCGCGACGGGGGACAGGGGCCAGCCCCAGCATTTT. Protein sequence: CASSATGDRGQPQHF.

This chain joins TRBV5-1 and TRBJ1-4; D is possibly TRBD1 (6 bases). Germline V CDR1 and CDR2: SGHRS, YFSETQ. Trimming stripped 4 bases from V and 3 bases from J, with 10 bases between. The CDR3 has 14 residues. The DNA for the CDR3 is TGCGCCAGCAGCGACCAGGGGCCTAATGAAAAACTGTTTTTT. Its translation: CASSDQGPNEKLFF.

The chain combines TRBV10-3 with TRBJ1-6, with D possibly being TRBD1 (6 bases). Germline V gene data show CDR1 as ENHRY and CDR2 as SYGVKD. The CDR3 spans 14 residues. Trimming took 4 bases from V and 6 from J, leaving 10 bases between them. CDR3 amino acids: CAISAGASNSPLHF. The CDR3, as DNA: TGTGCCATCAGTGCAGGGGCTTCTAATTCACCCCTCCACTTT.

This sequence joins TRBV5-1 and TRBJ1-4; D is unresolved. The V gene lost 0 bases and the J gene lost 0 bases, with 9 bases spanning the gap. From germline, CDR1 is SGHRS and CDR2 YFSETQ. The CDR3 spans 16 residues. CDR3 sequence: CASSLGGQATNEKLFF. CDR3 DNA: TGCGCCAGCAGCTTGGGAGGGCAGGCAACTAATGAAAAACTGTTTTTT.

This chain uses TRBV24-1 with TRBJ2-7, with D perhaps given as TRBD1 or TRBD2 (5 bases each). Trimming removed 2 bases from V and 6 bases from J, with 10 bases in between. The CDR3 is 13 amino acids. The germline V gene has CDR1 KGHDR and CDR2 SFDVKD. DNA of the CDR3: TGTGCCACCAGTGATTCGGGACGTACCGAGCAGTACTTC. Translating it yields CATSDSGRTEQYF.

CDR3 amino acids: CASSAPGVSETQYF. In DNA, the CDR3 is TGTGCCAGCAGCGCCCCAGGGGTTTCGGAGACCCAGTACTTC. The chain uses TRBV7-9 and TRBJ2-5; the D gene is possibly TRBD1 (6 bases). The V gene's germline CDR1 is SEHNR and CDR2 FQNEAQ (reference sequence). V was pared by 5 bases and J by 5 bases, with 15 bases between. The CDR3 runs 14 residues.

The rearrangement joins TRBV27 to TRBJ1-1; D not certain. V was trimmed by 2 bases and J by 1 base, leaving 5 bases between them. The CDR3 loop spans 13 amino acids. The germline gives CDR1 MNHEY, CDR2 SMNVEV (reference sequence). The CDR3 loop reads CASSLQENTEAFF. The CDR3 region has the DNA TGTGCCAGCAGTTTACAGGAGAACACTGAAGCTTTCTTT.

The rearrangement uses TRBV3-1 (or the pseudogene TRBV3-2) and TRBJ1-2, with D uncertain. The V end lost 6 bases, the J end lost 2 bases, and 13 bases lay between the germline ends. The CDR3 runs to 14 residues. The germline V gene has CDR1 LGHDT and CDR2 YNNKEL (reference sequence). CDR3 loop: CASSGHPENYGYTF. The CDR3 bases are TGTGCCAGCAGTGGTCACCCGGAGAACTATGGCTACACCTTC.

This chain joins TRBV7-9 and TRBJ1-1, with 7 bases identical to TRBD1. CDR3 length equals 14 residues. CDR1 is SEHNR, CDR2 FQNEAQ, per germline (reference sequence). J lost 4 bases, V lost 5 bases, and 7 bases had no gene match. CDR3 sequence reads: CASSPLTGSTEAFF. CDR3 sequence (DNA): TGTGCCAGCAGCCCGTTGACAGGGAGCACTGAAGCTTTCTTT.

The chain carries TRBV7-2 and TRBJ1-4; 11 bases map to TRBD1. This CDR3 spans 16 amino acids. V lost 1 base to trimming and J lost 7 bases; unmatched junction nucleotides: 5. Germline V lookup: CDR1 SGHTA, CDR2 FQGNSA. In DNA form, the CDR3 reads TGTGCCAGCAGCTTAGTGGGACAGGGGGGAAGTGAAAAACTGTTTTTT. It translates to CASSLVGQGGSEKLFF.

This clone showed up just once. This chain joins TRBV15 and TRBJ1-6; D may be TRBD1 (5 bases). Germline values: CDR1 LNHNV, CDR2 YYDKDF (reference sequence). The CDR3 is made up of 15 amino acids. Trimming cost V 6 bases and J 3 bases, with 12 bases left between them. DNA for the CDR3: TGTGCCACCAGTCCGGGGGTCGTCTATAATTCACCCCTCCACTTT. It specifies CATSPGVVYNSPLHF.

This clone was counted once. The chain recombines TRBV3-1 (or the pseudogene TRBV3-2) with TRBJ1-1; perhaps TRBD1 as D (6 bases). V was clipped by 2 bases and J by 8 bases, with 21 bases between them. This CDR3 comprises 16 residues. Germline CDR1 reads LGHDT; CDR2 reads YNNKEL (reference sequence). CDR3 sequence (DNA): TGTGCCAGCAGCCAACTATGGCGGGACACCCGACCCGAAGCTTTCTTT. It yields the protein CASSQLWRDTRPEAFF.

This chain links TRBV19 with TRBJ1-1, with no clear D. V was clipped by 0 bases and J by 5 bases, with 7 bases between them. Germline V lookup: CDR1 LNHDA, CDR2 SQIVND (reference sequence). CDR3 length: 13 residues. The CDR3 DNA reads TGTGCCAGTAGTATAGATACCCAAACTGAAGCTTTCTTT. It codes for CASSIDTQTEAFF.

The CDR3 loop reads CAWSLGQTNQPQHF. CDR3 DNA sequence: TGTGCCTGGAGTTTAGGACAGACCAATCAGCCCCAGCATTTT. The J gene is TRBJ1-5, the V gene TRBV30; tentatively, D is TRBD1 (6 bases). V was clipped by 2 bases and J by 3 bases, with 11 bases between them. Germline assignment: CDR1 GTSNPN and CDR2 SVGIG (reference sequence). CDR3 size: 14 residues. Filled out from reference TRBV30 and TRBJ1-5, the complete variable domain reads SQTIHQWPATLVQPVGSPLSLECTVEGTSNPNLYWYRQAAGRGLQLLFYSVGIGQISSEVPQNLSASRPQDRQFILSSKKLLLSDSGFYLCAWSLGQTNQPQHFGDGTRLSIL.

The chain uses TRBV6-5 and TRBJ1-4, with a possible D match to TRBD1 (5 bases). V lost 0 bases and J 8 bases, leaving 13 bases between the germline ends. This CDR3 has 15 amino acids. Germline CDR1 MNHEY, CDR2 SVGAGI. DNA for the CDR3: TGTGCCAGCAGTTACTCGATCCAGGGTAAAGAAAAACTGTTTTTT. Translating it yields CASSYSIQGKEKLFF.

J is TRBJ2-2 and V is TRBV27, with 8 bases matching TRBD1. The CDR3 has 16 amino acids. Germline loops: CDR1 MNHEY, CDR2 SMNVEV (reference sequence). With 1 base clipped from V and 5 bases from J, the junction kept 6 bases outside the gene matches. The CDR3 reads CASSLYRTGSTGELFF. The CDR3 DNA reads TGTGCCAGCAGTTTATACAGGACAGGGTCGACCGGGGAGCTGTTTTTT.

This chain connects TRBV19 to TRBJ1-1; 10 bases align to TRBD1. This CDR3 spans 15 amino acids. Germline CDR1 LNHDA, CDR2 SQIVND (reference sequence). With V trimmed by 6 bases and J by 3 bases, 7 bases remained unmatched. CDR3 sequence reads: CASSDRGRSDTEAFF. The CDR3, as DNA: TGTGCCAGTAGCGACAGGGGGCGAAGCGACACTGAAGCTTTCTTT.

The table lists this clone with a count of one. The junction departs from germline at one end; a sequencing error may be responsible. Different DNA sequences within this sample yield the same CDR3. This sequence joins TRBV5-1 and TRBJ1-1; no reliable D call. The CDR3 extends over 12 amino acids. Germline CDR1 SGHRS, CDR2 YFSETQ. Here the CDR3 DNA reads TGCGCCAGCAGTTTGGCCGACACTGAAGCTTTCTTT. The encoded protein is CASSLADTEAFF.

This clone was recorded only once. The chain employs TRBV11-2 and TRBJ2-7; the D is unclear. Germline-derived CDR1 and CDR2 are SGHAT and FQNNGV. The germline V and J ends were trimmed by 2 bases and 0 bases, with 8 bases remaining between them. The CDR3 is made up of 14 amino acids. CDR3 loop: CASSLQASSYEQYF. As DNA, the CDR3 is TGTGCCAGCAGCTTACAGGCGAGCTCCTACGAGCAGTACTTC.

The V gene is TRBV29-1, the J gene TRBJ1-5; TRBD1 might be the D (5 bases). CDR1 and CDR2 (germline): SQVTM, ANQGSEA. Deletions cut 3 bases from V and 3 bases from J, with 9 bases between. The CDR3 is made up of 13 amino acids. The CDR3 nucleotides read TGCAGCGTTGAGAACGGGACCAATCAGCCCCAGCATTTT. It is translated as CSVENGTNQPQHF.

The chain is built from TRBV24-1 and TRBJ2-3; possibly TRBD1 for D (5 bases). The CDR3 is 15 residues long. Per germline, CDR1 KGHDR and CDR2 SFDVKD. V shed 3 bases and J shed 2 bases, with 11 bases lying between them. The CDR3 here is CATSDPQEHTDTQYF. The CDR3 DNA follows: TGTGCCACCAGTGATCCACAGGAACACACAGATACGCAGTATTTT.

This chain uses TRBV7-2 with TRBJ1-3, with 8 bases lining up with TRBD1. The germline gives CDR1 SGHTA, CDR2 FQGNSA. The CDR3 loop spans 15 amino acids. V lost 7 bases to trimming and J lost 4 bases; unmatched junction nucleotides: 9. The CDR3 region has the DNA TGTGCCAGCACTCCAGGGGGCGCAGGGGGAAACACCATATATTTT. It yields the protein CASTPGGAGGNTIYF.